A single sample gave rise to the 8 T cell receptor beta chains below, sequenced in a study of shared clonotypes between healthy human individuals. The assay was immunoSEQ multiplex PCR, and TCRdb's table has in-frame clones only and misses some. This repertoire shows 550,000 to 850,000 clones, about two thirds found once; its top ten account for more than 1.5%. Sequencing was done on a sample of memory CD4+ T cells sorted from blood. Subset noted: CD45RA-negative fraction. The receptors derive from a woman aged 25 to 39 in good health.

The chain combines TRBV5-5 with TRBJ2-3; the D call may be TRBD1 or TRBD2 (5 bases each). There are 16 residues in the CDR3. Between the trimmed V and J ends, which lost 4 bases and 7 bases, there was a span of 22 bases. The germline CDR1 and CDR2 sequences are SGHKS and YYEKEE (reference sequence). The CDR3 DNA reads TGTGCCAGCAGCCGGGACGGTCCCTTTGGCGCAAATACGCAGTATTTT. Encoded protein: CASSRDGPFGANTQYF.

CDR3 sequence reads: CASSQIGGAYIQYF. Here the CDR3 DNA reads TGCGCCAGCAGCCAAATAGGGGGCGCATACATTCAGTACTTC. The chain carries TRBV4-1 and TRBJ2-4, with 7 bases that match TRBD1. Losses at the gene ends were 2 bases for V and 8 bases for J; bases not matched to a gene: 6. Germline V gene lookup returns CDR1 MGHRA and CDR2 YSYEKL. The CDR3 runs 14 residues.

The chain couples TRBV5-4 to TRBJ1-1, with a weak D call TRBD1 (5 bases). Trimming shortened V by 0 bases and J by 5 bases, and 11 bases separated the two germline ends. Per germline, CDR1 SGHNT and CDR2 YYREEE (reference sequence). There are 14 residues in the CDR3. The DNA of the CDR3 is TGTGCCAGCAGCTTGGGTGGGGCGCGGACTGAAGCTTTCTTT. Translating it yields CASSLGGARTEAFF.

The V and J genes are TRBV27 and TRBJ2-7; 12 nucleotides agree with TRBD1. Losses at the gene ends were 3 bases for V and 6 bases for J; bases not matched to a gene: 6. The CDR3 is 15 residues long. The germline V gene has CDR1 MNHEY and CDR2 SMNVEV (reference sequence). The CDR3 DNA reads as TGTGCCAGCAGTTTCGCGGGACAGGGGGCGGGCGAGCAGTACTTC. The encoded protein is CASSFAGQGAGEQYF.

This chain joins TRBV10-1 and TRBJ2-1; 8 bases are a match to TRBD1. The ends lost 3 bases at V and 6 bases at J; junction bases unmatched: 10. Germline V gene sequence: CDR1 WNHNN, CDR2 SYGVQD (reference sequence). The CDR3 is made up of 16 amino acids. The CDR3 is CASSDSSTGEVNEQFF. Written as DNA, the CDR3 is TGCGCCAGCAGTGATTCTTCGACAGGGGAAGTCAATGAGCAGTTCTTC.

This clone was recorded only once. The V and J genes are TRBV6-5 and TRBJ2-3; no definite D call. The CDR3 extends over 12 amino acids. The V end was cut by 6 bases, the J end by 6 bases, with 10 bases between. Germline CDR1 is MNHEY and CDR2 is SVGAGI. CDR3 residues: CASSAGFDTQYF. The CDR3, as DNA: TGTGCCAGCAGCGCCGGTTTTGATACGCAGTATTTT.

This clone was picked up one time. The chain is built from TRBV21-1 and TRBJ2-4; TRBD2, as called in the table, went unchecked against the DNA. TRBV21-1 represents a pseudogene. The CDR3 extends over 18 amino acids. CDR3 in DNA: TGTGCCAGCAGCAACCGAGGAAGCGGGGGGGTAGCCATGAACATTCAGTACTTC. It is translated as CASSNRGSGGVAMNIQYF.

The rearrangement links TRBV7-8 to TRBJ1-5, with 10 bases lining up with TRBD1. The V gene end was trimmed by 5 bases and the J gene end by 7 bases; junction bases not matched to a gene: 8. This CDR3 is 15 amino acids long. The V gene's germline CDR1 is SGHVS and CDR2 FQNEAQ. The CDR3 DNA reads as TGTGCCAGCAGCATAGGGGGACAGGGGCGACAGCCCCAGCATTTT. As protein: CASSIGGQGRQPQHF.